The 16 T cell receptor beta chains in this list originate from one sample, sequenced in a study of tumor and adjacent non-tumor tissue in lung cancer. The library came from three nested PCR rounds adapted from ARM-PCR protocols. TCRdb reprocessed the multiplex PCR reads with MiXCR, giving one entry per CDR3 protein. The sample contains fewer than 55,000 distinct CDR3 sequences, approximately 60% of which appear only once. No cell sorting was done before RNA was extracted from the tissue. The normal lung tissue was taken more than 3 cm from the tumor edge. Sequencing was carried out using distant non-tumor lung tissue. Every receptor here comes from a woman aged 40 to 50 with non-small cell lung cancer.

The J gene is TRBJ2-1, the V gene TRBV29-1; 8 nucleotides match TRBD2. Germline lookup yields CDR1 SQVTM and CDR2 ANQGSEA. After removal of 4 bases from V and 9 bases from J, the junction contained 17 bases not matched to a gene. The CDR3 covers 16 residues. The CDR3 DNA follows: TGCAGCGTTGCTGGACCGGGAGGGCCGTACAGCAGTGAGCAGTTCTTC. Protein product: CSVAGPGGPYSSEQFF.

A remark on this clonotype: This may be a read error: a much more frequent sequence differs by one nucleotide. The V and J genes are TRBV5-1 and TRBJ1-1; 8 bases map to TRBD1. Germline V gene data show CDR1 as SGHRS and CDR2 as YFSETQ. The CDR3 consists of 16 residues. The CDR3 sequence is CASSRGDRMMNIEAFF. The CDR3 DNA sequence: TGCGCCAGCAGCAGGGGGGACAGGATGATGAACATTGAAGCTTTCTTT.

The CDR3 nucleotides are TGTGCCAGCAGCGCCCGTATGAACACTGAAGCTTTCTTT. Translating it yields CASSARMNTEAFF. The chain recombines TRBV7-3 with TRBJ1-1; unclear D gene. Germline lookup yields CDR1 SGHTA and CDR2 FQGTGA. This CDR3 is built from 13 residues. The ends were cut back, 5 bases at V and 0 bases at J, with 7 bases in the middle.

Comments on this clonotype: This may stem from a read error, because a much larger clone lies one nucleotide away. J is TRBJ2-7 and V is TRBV5-4; a possible D gene is TRBD2 (7 bases). Germline values: CDR1 SGHNT, CDR2 YYREEE (reference sequence). The CDR3 is made up of 13 amino acids. This chain's CDR3 is CVSSLGGANEQYF. The CDR3 coding sequence is TGTGTCAGCAGCCTAGGGGGGGCCAACGAGCAGTACTTC. Variable domain in full (rest from reference TRBV5-4 and TRBJ2-7): ETGVTQSPTHLIKTRGQQVTLRCSSQSGHNTVSWYQQALGQGPQFIFQYYREEENGRGNFPPRFSGLQFPNYSSELNVNALELDDSALYLCVSSLGGANEQYFGPGTRLTVT.

This clonotype has at least ten counts. The chain combines TRBV28 with TRBJ1-2; D may be TRBD1 (6 bases). CDR3 length: 12 residues. V was trimmed by 6 bases and J by 7 bases, leaving 12 bases between them. Germline CDR1 reads MDHEN; CDR2 reads SYDVKM. The CDR3 sequence: CASRTGGGGYTF. The DNA for the CDR3 is TGTGCCAGCAGGACAGGCGGGGGTGGCTACACCTTC.

Of note for this clonotype: At one of its ends the junction is not consistent with the germline gene, which may arise from a read error. This chain joins TRBV7-9 and TRBJ2-1, with 7 bases aligning to TRBD2. The CDR3 consists of 19 residues. CDR1 SEHNR and CDR2 FQNEAQ come from the germline V gene (reference sequence). In nucleotides, the CDR3 is TGTGCCAACAAAATTCATCGCCGGGACTACGATCGATCCTACAATAAGCAGTTCTTC. This sequence encodes CANKIHRRDYDRSYNKQFF.

Points on this clonotype: This may be a read error: a much more frequent sequence differs by one nucleotide. V is TRBV28 and J is TRBJ1-2; D is perhaps TRBD1 (6 bases). The CDR3 has 16 residues. Germline CDR1 and CDR2: MDHEN and SYDVKM. In nucleotides, the CDR3 is TGTACCAGCAGTTTAGGGGGACGGACGCCCCAGTATGGCTACACCTTC. Translating gives CTSSLGGRTPQYGYTF.

About this clonotype: Germline and junction disagree at one end, which may indicate a read error. This chain uses TRBV11-2 with TRBJ2-3; possibly TRBD1 or TRBD2 for D (5 bases each). Looked up from germline, CDR1 is SGHAT and CDR2 is FQNNGV. This CDR3 contains 13 residues. CDR3 loop: CASSSQGADTLYF. In DNA, the CDR3 is TGTGCCAGCAGCTCCCAGGGAGCAGATACGCTGTACTTT.

Regarding this clonotype: This may arise from a read error, as a much more abundant clone is one base away. The genes are TRBV25-1 and TRBJ2-7; the D is unclear. The CDR3 sequence is 14 residues long. CDR1 MGHDK and CDR2 SYGVNS come from the germline V gene. The CDR3 protein is CVSSGTISSYEQYF. The CDR3 bases are TGTGTCAGCAGTGGAACCATTTCCTCCTACGAGCAGTACTTC.

By proportion, this clonotype is medium-sized. This sequence joins TRBV11-1 and TRBJ2-1, with 8 bases fitting TRBD1. Trimming cost V 6 bases and J 7 bases; bases outside gene matches: 11. This CDR3 has 15 residues. Germline V gene data show CDR1 as SGHAT and CDR2 as FQDESV (reference sequence). In DNA, the CDR3 is TGTGCCAGCAGTCAGGGGGCTGTGACGTGGAATGAGCAGTTCTTC. It encodes CASSQGAVTWNEQFF.

As to this clonotype: Mismatch with germline at one junction end may stem from a read error. This chain connects TRBV11-3 to TRBJ2-1; D remains unclear. Germline V lookup: CDR1 SGHNT, CDR2 YENEEA. The CDR3 covers 16 residues. CDR3 DNA: TGTGCCAGCAGCCCAAGACCTAGGAGACCCTACAATGATCAGTTCTTC. This translates into CASSPRPRRPYNDQFF.

As concerns this clonotype: Germline and junction disagree at one end, which may indicate a read error. The chain combines TRBV20-1 with TRBJ1-2; maybe TRBD1 (6 bases). The CDR3 has 12 amino acids. The germline CDR1 and CDR2 sequences are DFQATT and SNEGSKA (reference sequence). CDR3 sequence: CSAITGYYDYTF. For the CDR3, the DNA is TGCAGTGCTATTACAGGGTACTATGACTACACCTTC.

In the case of this clonotype: Without the conserved terminal phenylalanine or tryptophan, this CDR3 likely stems from a read error. No DNA is shown, since the ends of the CDR3 on it are uncertain; the CDR3 is the one TCRdb lists. V is TRBV11-2 and J is TRBJ2-5; the table names TRBD2, a call not compared with the DNA. Germline V gene data show CDR1 as SGHAT and CDR2 as FQNNGV. The CDR3 length is 13 residues, termini included. CDR3 sequence reads: CASSLGLEGGQCL.

This clonotype was observed once. V usage is TRBV12-3 or TRBV12-4 and J usage is TRBJ1-1, with D maybe TRBD1 (6 bases). V lost 3 bases to trimming and J lost 3 bases, with 11 bases between them. This CDR3 spans 14 amino acids. CDR3 nucleotides: TGTGCCAGCAGTTTGTGGGGGGGCGACACTGAAGCTTTCTTT. This translates into CASSLWGGDTEAFF.

The J gene is TRBJ1-1, the V gene TRBV6-5; maybe TRBD1 (5 bases). The CDR3 spans 15 residues. V dropped 7 bases and J dropped 5 bases, with 20 bases sitting between them. From germline, CDR1 is MNHEY and CDR2 SVGAGI. The CDR3 region is CASISPGGPGTEAFF. The CDR3 DNA sequence: TGTGCCAGCATATCCCCAGGAGGCCCAGGGACTGAAGCTTTCTTT.

Concerning this clonotype itself: Sequence at one end of the junction differs from germline and may be a read error. The gene calls are TRBV6-1 and TRBJ1-1; TRBD1 aligns across 10 bases. CDR1 MNHNS and CDR2 SASEGT come from the germline V gene. There are 15 residues in the CDR3. The CDR3 region is CDSKRDRGMNTEAFF. CDR3 bases: TGTGACAGCAAGCGGGACAGGGGTATGAACACTGAGGCTTTCTTT.